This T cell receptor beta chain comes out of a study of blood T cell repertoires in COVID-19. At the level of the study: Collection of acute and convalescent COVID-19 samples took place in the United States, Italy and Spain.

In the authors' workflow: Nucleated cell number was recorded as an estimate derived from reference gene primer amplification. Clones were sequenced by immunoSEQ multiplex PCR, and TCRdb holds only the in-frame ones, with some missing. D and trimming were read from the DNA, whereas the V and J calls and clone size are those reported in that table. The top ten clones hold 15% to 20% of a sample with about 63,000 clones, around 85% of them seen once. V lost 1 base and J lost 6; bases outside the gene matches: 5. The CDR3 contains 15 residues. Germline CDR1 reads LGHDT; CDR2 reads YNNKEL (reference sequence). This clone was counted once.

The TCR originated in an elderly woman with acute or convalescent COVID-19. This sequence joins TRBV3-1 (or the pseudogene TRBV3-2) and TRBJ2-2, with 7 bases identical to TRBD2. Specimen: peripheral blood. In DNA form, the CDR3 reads TGTGCCAGCAGCCAAGGGGGACTACAGGCCGGGGAGCTGTTTTTT. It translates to CASSQGGLQAGELFF.